This TCR beta chain was profiled in a study of blood T cell repertoires in COVID-19. The CDR3 runs to 16 residues. J lost 1 base, V lost 0 bases, and 3 bases had no gene match. Germline V gene data show CDR1 as MNHNS and CDR2 as SASEGT. Sequencing was performed with immunoSEQ multiplex PCR; in TCRdb, only in-frame clones are kept and a portion is missing. The sample has some 95,000 clones, approximately 90% seen once. This chain links TRBV6-1 with TRBJ2-3; 8 bases are shared with TRBD1. This clonotype was sampled from a human donor with active COVID-19. The donor label of this sample is uncertain. Sequences were obtained from peripheral blood. Here the CDR3 DNA reads TGTGCCAGCAGTGAAGCCCTGGGACAGGGCACAGATACGCAGTATTTT. This codes for CASSEALGQGTDTQYF.